The present T cell receptor beta chain was sequenced within a study of blood T cell repertoires in COVID-19. Whole-study context: Specimens from acute and convalescent COVID-19 originated in the United States, Italy and Spain. Sources were T cells, B-cell-depleted T cells, or PBMCs; the material itself was cDNA or gDNA.

This clone was found a few times. Per the study methods: Amplification of reference gene primers was used by the study to estimate nucleated cell counts. Sequenced by immunoSEQ multiplex PCR; TCRdb stores in-frame clones only, minus some. The D gene and trimming were derived from the DNA, and the V and J assignments and clone size from that table. This sample has 35,000 to 50,000 clones, with around 84% found just once. The length of the CDR3 is 13 residues. Germline lookup yields CDR1 LNHDA and CDR2 SQIVND (reference sequence). With 1 base removed from V and 9 bases from J, the gap between germline ends came to 10 bases.

The rearrangement joins TRBV19 to TRBJ2-1, with a weak D call TRBD2 (5 bases). This receptor was obtained from a man between 65 and 85 years old with acute or convalescent COVID-19. Sequenced material: peripheral blood. The CDR3 DNA reads TGTGCCAGTAGTATAGTTCTCCGGGGTGAGCAGTTCTTC. Translation: CASSIVLRGEQFF.